What follows are 24 T cell receptor beta chains derived from one specimen sequenced in a study of Graves' ophthalmopathy and Graves' hyperthyroidism. Amplification targeted the TCR beta CDR3 regions, with RNA transcripts as the source material. Amplification began with first-round RT-PCR using HTBI primers, then second-round multiplex PCR was performed. TCRdb itself ran the multiplex PCR reads through MiXCR, one entry per CDR3 protein. The sample consists of roughly 700,000 distinct CDR3 sequences, roughly 40% of them appearing once. Sequencing was done on a sample of peripheral blood. The receptors here all came from an adult man with Graves' ophthalmopathy.

As for this clonotype: One junction end disagrees with the germline gene, perhaps due to a read error. The V call is TRBV7-8, the J call TRBJ1-1, with TRBD1 matching 7 bases. The length of the CDR3 is 13 residues. Germline CDR1 is SGHVS and CDR2 is FQNEAQ. The CDR3 DNA sequence: TGTGCCAGCAGCGCCAGACAGGGTACTGAAGTTTTCTTT. Protein sequence: CASSARQGTEVFF.

At least ten counts were recorded for this clonotype. The rearrangement uses TRBV10-3 and TRBJ2-5; D is uncertain. The V end lost 3 bases, the J end lost 0 bases, and 8 bases lay between the germline ends. In germline, CDR1 is ENHRY, CDR2 SYGVKD. This CDR3 has 14 residues. The CDR3 loop is CAISDHSDQETQYF. The DNA of the CDR3 is TGTGCCATCAGTGACCACAGCGACCAAGAGACCCAGTACTTC.

The chain carries TRBV19 and TRBJ2-5, with 9 bases that match TRBD2. The CDR3 runs 13 residues. Germline assignment: CDR1 LNHDA and CDR2 SQIVND (reference sequence). V lost 4 bases, J lost 13 bases, and 10 bases stayed unmatched. The CDR3 loop reads CASSTRREGPPYF. The CDR3 bases are TGTGCCAGTAGTACCCGGCGGGAGGGCCCCCCGTACTTC.

In this sample, this clonotype turned up many times. The chain recombines TRBV20-1 with TRBJ2-7, with D unresolved. The CDR3 has 13 amino acids. V was cut by 2 bases and J by 3 bases, with 11 bases left in between. The germline V gene has CDR1 DFQATT and CDR2 SNEGSKA (reference sequence). Here the CDR3 DNA reads TGCAGTGCTAGACCGGACGGTCGCTACGAGCAGTACTTC. Amino acid sequence: CSARPDGRYEQYF.

This chain joins TRBV29-1 and TRBJ1-1; D uncertain. CDR1 is SQVTM, CDR2 ANQGSEA, per germline. This CDR3 comprises 13 residues. V lost 0 bases and J 6 bases, leaving 11 bases between the germline ends. CDR3: CSVEDSFGAEAFF. DNA for the CDR3: TGCAGCGTTGAAGACAGCTTCGGGGCTGAAGCTTTCTTT.

This clonotype was picked up one time. Germline is not matched at one junction end, which may reflect a read error. The chain has TRBV25-1 and TRBJ1-6; perhaps TRBD1 as D (6 bases). Per germline, CDR1 MGHDK and CDR2 SYGVNS. CDR3 length: 16 amino acids. The CDR3 spells CASSVDPGHYNLPLHF. For the CDR3, the DNA is TGTGCCAGCAGTGTAGACCCGGGACATTATAATTTACCCCTCCACTTT.

This clonotype was recorded at least ten times. This chain links TRBV7-8 with TRBJ2-6; D remains unclear. Trimming removed 7 bases at V and 0 bases at J, with 7 bases between. The CDR3 covers 14 residues. Germline-derived CDR1 and CDR2 are SGHVS and FQNEAQ. The CDR3 sequence: CASTFNSGANVLTF. CDR3 DNA: TGTGCCAGCACCTTTAACTCTGGGGCCAACGTCCTGACTTTC.

This clonotype turned up a few times. The CDR3 coding sequence is TGTGCCAGCAGGCCCCTCTCCTACGAGCAGTACTTC. Residues: CASRPLSYEQYF. The chain uses TRBV2 and TRBJ2-7; D remains unclear. In germline, CDR1 is SNHLY, CDR2 FYNNEI. This CDR3 has 12 amino acids. V lost 6 bases, J lost 0 bases, and 6 bases lay in between.

This clonotype was counted a single time. The rearrangement uses TRBV2 and TRBJ1-1; 9 positions agree with TRBD1. J was trimmed by 3 bases and V by 5 bases; bases with no gene match: 10. This CDR3 has 16 amino acids. The V gene's germline CDR1 is SNHLY and CDR2 FYNNEI. The DNA for the CDR3 is TGTGCCAGCAGTTGGGACAGGGCCTATGGCTACACTGAAGCTTTCTTT. Translating it yields CASSWDRAYGYTEAFF. The full variable domain, its missing parts supplied by reference TRBV2 and TRBJ1-1, is EPEVTQTPSHQVTQMGQEVILRCVPISNHLYFYWYRQILGQKVEFLVSFYNNEISEKSEIFDDQFSVERPDGSNFTLKIRSTKLEDSAMYFCASSWDRAYGYTEAFFGQGTRLTVV.

The sample holds one count of this clonotype. The chain links TRBV7-2 to TRBJ1-6, with D perhaps matching TRBD1 (5 bases). The CDR3 covers 13 residues. Germline loops: CDR1 SGHTA, CDR2 FQGNSA. The CDR3 here is CASGPGHNSPLHF. The CDR3 region has the DNA TGTGCGTCGGGACCGGGACATAATTCACCCCTCCACTTT.

This clonotype was seen a few times. The chain joins TRBV6-5 to TRBJ2-7, with 11 bases matching TRBD2. CDR3 size: 15 residues. Looked up from germline, CDR1 is MNHEY and CDR2 is SVGAGI. J lost 6 bases, V lost 4 bases, and 8 bases had no gene match. In DNA form, the CDR3 reads TGTGCCAGCAGTTTTGGTAGCGGGAGGGCCGGCGAGCAGTACTTC. Translating gives CASSFGSGRAGEQYF.

About this clonotype: A much larger clone lies one base from this, so it may be a read error. V usage is TRBV7-9 and J usage is TRBJ1-2, with 7 nucleotides matching TRBD1. The CDR3 has 16 amino acids. Per germline, CDR1 SEHNR and CDR2 FQNEAQ (reference sequence). The CDR3 coding sequence is TGTGTCAGCAGCGGAGGACCACAGGGGTTAGACTATGGCTACACCTTC. This translates into CVSSGGPQGLDYGYTF.

The chain employs TRBV25-1 and TRBJ2-7, with 7 bases that match TRBD2. V lost 7 bases to trimming and J lost 2 bases; unmatched junction nucleotides: 5. The CDR3 covers 13 residues. CDR1 is MGHDK and CDR2 is SYGVNS in the germline V gene. CDR3 in DNA: TGTGCCAGCAATCAGCGGGGAGCCTACGAGCAGTACTTC. The encoded protein is CASNQRGAYEQYF.

This chain links TRBV5-6 with TRBJ2-7; D is possibly TRBD2 (6 bases). The CDR3 contains 15 residues. The ends were cut back, 0 bases at V and 1 base at J, with 11 bases in the middle. Germline CDR1 is SGHDT and CDR2 is YYEEEE. In DNA, the CDR3 is TGTGCCAGCAGCTTGGCCCTGCGGGGTTCCTACGAGCAGTACTTC. This codes for CASSLALRGSYEQYF.

The sample holds many counts of this clonotype. The V call is TRBV24-1, the J call TRBJ2-7, with 10 bases that match TRBD1. J was trimmed by 8 bases and V by 4 bases; bases with no gene match: 7. Germline assignment: CDR1 KGHDR and CDR2 SFDVKD. This CDR3 has 14 residues. The CDR3 spells CATSEPGTGVKQYF. The CDR3 DNA sequence: TGTGCCACCAGTGAACCTGGGACAGGGGTGAAGCAGTACTTC.

This clonotype was seen ten or more times. The CDR3 DNA reads TGTGCCAGCAGCTTTAGTACTGGAAACACCATATATTTT. Its protein product is CASSFSTGNTIYF. The genes are TRBV5-8 and TRBJ1-3; D remains ambiguous. CDR1 is SGHTS, CDR2 YDEGEE, per germline. Trimming took off 2 bases at V and 2 bases at J, with 5 bases between the two ends. This CDR3 is 13 amino acids long.

J is TRBJ1-5 and V is TRBV7-6; 8 nucleotides line up with TRBD1. The trim removed 5 bases at V and 5 bases at J, leaving 14 bases unmatched. The CDR3 spans 17 residues. Germline V CDR1 and CDR2: SGHVS, FNYEAQ. CDR3 protein: CASSQGGTGFSHQPQHF. The CDR3, as DNA: TGTGCCAGCAGCCAAGGAGGGACAGGATTTTCCCATCAGCCCCAGCATTTT.

This clonotype came up many times. The chain recombines TRBV2 with TRBJ2-7, with unresolved D. The germline CDR1 and CDR2 sequences are SNHLY and FYNNEI. V lost 5 bases to trimming and J lost 3 bases, with 14 bases between them. The length of the CDR3 is 14 residues. The CDR3 loop is CASSRYTQNYEQYF. The CDR3, as DNA: TGTGCCAGCAGTCGTTATACCCAAAACTACGAGCAGTACTTC.

This clonotype was detected many times. The gene calls are TRBV20-1 and TRBJ2-5; 8 bases map to TRBD2. Trimming cost V 3 bases and J 5 bases; bases outside gene matches: 8. The V gene's germline CDR1 is DFQATT and CDR2 SNEGSKA (reference sequence). This CDR3 spans 14 amino acids. In DNA, the CDR3 is TGCAGTGCTAGTTCGGGACTAGTAAAGGAGACCCAGTACTTC. It encodes CSASSGLVKETQYF.

Details on this clonotype: One end of the junction fails to match germline, which may point to a read error. V is TRBV10-2 and J is TRBJ1-5; TRBD1 might be the D (5 bases). The CDR3 has 15 residues. Germline V gene data show CDR1 as WSHSY and CDR2 as SAAADI. CDR3 coding DNA: TGTGCCAGCAGGGTAGACAGCCTGAGCAATCAGCCCCAGCATTTT. It translates to CASRVDSLSNQPQHF.

The chain couples TRBV7-9 to TRBJ2-5; D not resolved. The CDR3 length is 13 residues. The V gene lost 5 bases and the J gene lost 3 bases, with 10 bases spanning the gap. CDR1 is SEHNR and CDR2 is FQNEAQ in the germline V gene (reference sequence). CDR3 bases: TGTGCCAGCAGCCCGAGGTACAAAGAGACCCAGTACTTC. Amino acids: CASSPRYKETQYF.

The V call is TRBV14, the J call TRBJ2-7; D perhaps matches TRBD2 (5 bases). Trimming shortened V by 4 bases and J by 1 base, and 11 bases separated the two germline ends. CDR3 length equals 14 residues. Looked up from germline, CDR1 is SGHDN and CDR2 is FVKESK. The CDR3 reads CASSPSRRSYEQYF. The CDR3 coding sequence is TGTGCCAGCAGCCCATCGCGGAGGTCCTACGAGCAGTACTTC.

As regards this clonotype: A much larger clonotype is one base distant, so this may be a read error. The rearrangement joins TRBV7-9 to TRBJ2-6; D is ambiguous. Germline CDR1 SEHNR, CDR2 FQNEAQ (reference sequence). Trimming took off 3 bases at V and 1 base at J, with 10 bases between the two ends. The CDR3 covers 16 residues. CDR3 region: CASSLIGDSGANVLTF. DNA of the CDR3: TGTGCCAGCAGCTTGATTGGTGATTCTGGGGCCAACGTCCTGACTTTC.

The V call is TRBV25-1, the J call TRBJ2-2; 7 bases are shared with TRBD2. V lost 5 bases to trimming and J lost 3 bases; unmatched junction nucleotides: 9. The CDR3 covers 16 residues. From germline, CDR1 is MGHDK and CDR2 SYGVNS. CDR3 bases: TGTGCCAGCAGTTATTTAGCGGGTCCCGACACCGGGGAGCTGTTTTTT. Residues: CASSYLAGPDTGELFF. The full variable domain, with the rest looked up from reference TRBV25-1 and TRBJ2-2, is EADIYQTPRYLVIGTGKKITLECSQTMGHDKMYWYQQDPGMELHLIHYSYGVNSTEKGDLSSESTVSRIRTEHFPLTLESARPSHTSQYLCASSYLAGPDTGELFFGEGSRLTVL.